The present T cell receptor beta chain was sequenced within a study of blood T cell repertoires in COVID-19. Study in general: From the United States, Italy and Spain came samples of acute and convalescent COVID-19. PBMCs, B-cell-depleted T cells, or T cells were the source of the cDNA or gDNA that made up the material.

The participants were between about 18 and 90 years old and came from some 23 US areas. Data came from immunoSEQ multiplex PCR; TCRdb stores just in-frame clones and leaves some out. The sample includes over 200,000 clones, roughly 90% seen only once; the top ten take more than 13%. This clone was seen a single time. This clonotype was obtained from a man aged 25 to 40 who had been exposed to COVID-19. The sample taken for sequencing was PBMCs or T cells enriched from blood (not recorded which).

The CDR3, as DNA: TGTGCCAGCAGGCCTCTGGACAGGGGGATCACTGAAGCTTTCTTT. It translates to CASRPLDRGITEAFF. This sequence joins TRBV2 and TRBJ1-1; 10 bases align to TRBD1. The CDR3 consists of 15 residues. Trimming cost V 6 bases and J 4 bases; bases outside gene matches: 8. From germline, CDR1 is SNHLY and CDR2 FYNNEI.